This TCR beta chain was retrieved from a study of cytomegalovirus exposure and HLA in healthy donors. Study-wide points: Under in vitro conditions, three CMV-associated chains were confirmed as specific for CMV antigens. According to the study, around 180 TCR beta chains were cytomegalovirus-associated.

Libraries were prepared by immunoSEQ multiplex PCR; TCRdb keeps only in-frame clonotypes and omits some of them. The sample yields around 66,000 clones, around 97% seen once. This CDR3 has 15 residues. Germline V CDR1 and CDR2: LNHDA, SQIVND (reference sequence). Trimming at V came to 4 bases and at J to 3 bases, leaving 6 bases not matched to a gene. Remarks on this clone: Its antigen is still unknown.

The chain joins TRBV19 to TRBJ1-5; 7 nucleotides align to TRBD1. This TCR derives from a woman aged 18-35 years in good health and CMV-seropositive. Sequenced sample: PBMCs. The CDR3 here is CASSNGDRVNQPQHF. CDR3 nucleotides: TGTGCCAGTAGTAATGGTGACAGGGTCAATCAGCCCCAGCATTTT.